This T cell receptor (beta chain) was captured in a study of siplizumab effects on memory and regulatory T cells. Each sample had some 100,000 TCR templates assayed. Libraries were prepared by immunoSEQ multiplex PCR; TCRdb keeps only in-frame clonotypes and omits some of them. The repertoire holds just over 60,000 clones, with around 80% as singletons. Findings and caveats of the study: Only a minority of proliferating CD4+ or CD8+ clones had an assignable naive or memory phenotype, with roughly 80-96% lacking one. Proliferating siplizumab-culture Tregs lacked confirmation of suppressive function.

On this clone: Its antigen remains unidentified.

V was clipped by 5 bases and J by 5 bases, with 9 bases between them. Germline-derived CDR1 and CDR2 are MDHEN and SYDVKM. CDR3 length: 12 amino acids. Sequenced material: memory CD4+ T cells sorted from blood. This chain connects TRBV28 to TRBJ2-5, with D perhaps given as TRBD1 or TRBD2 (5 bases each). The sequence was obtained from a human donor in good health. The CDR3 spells CASSGGFETQYF. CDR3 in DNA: TGTGCCAGCAGTGGGGGATTCGAGACCCAGTACTTC.